The 4 T cell receptor beta chains reported below all come from one sample, sequenced in a study of blood T cell repertoires in COVID-19. The repertoire was sequenced with immunoSEQ multiplex PCR; TCRdb's copy has only in-frame clones and lacks some. The data hold 93,000 or so clones, with 87% observed a single time. The sample consisted of peripheral blood. These receptors came from a human donor in a cohort sampled during active COVID-19.

The chain joins TRBV5-4 to TRBJ2-1; 7 nucleotides match TRBD1. Trimming took 1 base from V and 3 from J; bases not matched to a gene: 10. The CDR3 spans 17 residues. Germline V gene lookup returns CDR1 SGHNT and CDR2 YYREEE (reference sequence). The CDR3 region is CASSLPSTGQLYNEQFF. The CDR3 nucleotides are TGTGCCAGCAGCTTGCCATCCACGGGACAGCTCTACAATGAGCAGTTCTTC.

V usage is TRBV19 and J usage is TRBJ2-3, with a possible D match to TRBD1 (5 bases). Germline CDR1 reads LNHDA; CDR2 reads SQIVND (reference sequence). This CDR3 comprises 15 residues. V lost 5 bases to trimming and J lost 0 bases, with 12 bases between them. In DNA, the CDR3 is TGTGCCAGTAGTCGGCAGGGATTTAGCACAGATACGCAGTATTTT. This encodes CASSRQGFSTDTQYF. Complete variable domain (other parts from reference TRBV19 and TRBJ2-3): DGGITQSPKYLFRKEGQNVTLSCEQNLNHDAMYWYRQDPGQGLRLIYYSQIVNDFQKGDIAEGYSVSREKKESFPLTVTSAQKNPTAFYLCASSRQGFSTDTQYFGPGTRLTVL.

The chain uses TRBV28 and TRBJ2-1; TRBD2 agrees at 7 bases. The V segment lost 8 bases and the J segment 4 bases; nucleotides outside the gene matches: 8. The germline gives CDR1 MDHEN, CDR2 SYDVKM. The CDR3 length is 14 residues. CDR3: CASYPTGGYNEQFF. CDR3 DNA: TGTGCCAGCTATCCGACGGGGGGTTACAATGAGCAGTTCTTC.

This rearrangement joins TRBV7-9 to TRBJ1-2; 9 bases agree with TRBD1. CDR3 length equals 14 residues. Germline values: CDR1 SEHNR, CDR2 FQNEAQ (reference sequence). Trimming cost V 5 bases and J 3 bases; bases outside gene matches: 4. The DNA for the CDR3 is TGTGCCAGCAGCCGGGACAGGGAGTACTATGGCTACACCTTC. Translated, it gives CASSRDREYYGYTF.